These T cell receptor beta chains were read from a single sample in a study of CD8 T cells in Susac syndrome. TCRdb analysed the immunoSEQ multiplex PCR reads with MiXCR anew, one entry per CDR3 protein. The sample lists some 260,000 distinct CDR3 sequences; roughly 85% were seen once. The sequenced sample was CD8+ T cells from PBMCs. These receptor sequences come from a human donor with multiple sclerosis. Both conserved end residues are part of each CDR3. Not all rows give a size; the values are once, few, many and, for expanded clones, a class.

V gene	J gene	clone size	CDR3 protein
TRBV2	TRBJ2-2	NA	CASSDYSLSWELFF
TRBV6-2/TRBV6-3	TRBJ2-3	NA	CASSPSGSRNTQYF
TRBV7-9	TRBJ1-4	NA	CASSLFDGGYEKLFF
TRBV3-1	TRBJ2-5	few	CASSQAFGDKETQYF
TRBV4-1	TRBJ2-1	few	CASSQGLVPGFF
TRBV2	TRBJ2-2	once	CASSEARKRAGELFF
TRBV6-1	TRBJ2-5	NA	CASSTRGSASKETQYF
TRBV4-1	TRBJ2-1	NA	CASSQRLNFGEQFF
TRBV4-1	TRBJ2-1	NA	CASSQGPLAGEQFF
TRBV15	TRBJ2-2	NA	CATSRVPGTSGDDTNTGELFF
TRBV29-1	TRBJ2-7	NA	CSVLGGPGYEQYF
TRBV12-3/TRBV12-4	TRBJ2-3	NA	CASSWGREGLGDTQYF
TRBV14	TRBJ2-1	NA	CASSQVGRSSYNEQFF
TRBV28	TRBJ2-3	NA	CASAASGVTDTQYF